The clone carrying this TCR beta chain appeared many times. This sample is part of a study of T cell repertoires in cytomegalovirus infection. Using its own MiXCR run on the reads, TCRdb lists one record per CDR3 protein. The table includes about 360,000 distinct CDR3 sequences, 15% to 20% detected once. Trimming removed 5 bases from V and 0 bases from J; junction bases left unmatched: 9. The CDR3 consists of 17 residues. The germline CDR1 and CDR2 sequences are SGHTA and FQGNSA. The source of this sequence is a human donor in good health (CMV status not recorded). Some clones in this sample may be carry-over from other donors' samples. The rearrangement links TRBV7-2 to TRBJ2-3, with TRBD2 matching 9 bases. Input material: PBMCs. CDR3 DNA sequence: TGTGCCAGCAGCGAGAGACTAGCGGTACTTAGCACAGATACGCAGTATTTT. This sequence encodes CASSERLAVLSTDTQYF.